Below are 2 T cell receptor beta chains sequenced from a single sample in a study of CD8 T cells in ankylosing spondylitis. TCRdb itself ran the 5' RACE reads through MiXCR, one entry per CDR3 protein. The data hold about 210,000 distinct CDR3 sequences, with about 7% observed a single time. The antigens for these receptors are not known. Study-wide results and limits: Typical of ankylosing spondylitis blood, it appeared, was a TCR beta motif of fewer than 10 highly homologous variants.

The specimen sequenced was blood, either unsorted or a sorted T cell fraction (not recorded which). The receptors shown here come from a male donor with ankylosing spondylitis.

Many counts were recorded for this clonotype. This sequence joins TRBV3-1 and TRBJ2-7; either TRBD1 or TRBD2 may fit D (5 bases each). Trimming cost V 4 bases and J 4 bases, with 14 bases left between them. Germline values: CDR1 LGHDT, CDR2 YNNKEL (reference sequence). The CDR3 is 14 amino acids. CDR3: CASSPVGTVYEQYF. The CDR3 coding sequence is TGTGCCAGCAGCCCGGTCGGGACGGTTTACGAGCAGTACTTC.

This clonotype showed up many times. CDR3 region: CSAIGLAETYEQYF. The CDR3 DNA sequence: TGCAGTGCTATCGGACTAGCGGAGACCTACGAGCAGTACTTC. V usage is TRBV20-1 and J usage is TRBJ2-7; 10 bases align to TRBD2. The CDR3 runs 14 residues. The V segment lost 4 bases and the J segment 2 bases; nucleotides outside the gene matches: 5. Germline V CDR1 and CDR2: DFQATT, SNEGSKA (reference sequence).